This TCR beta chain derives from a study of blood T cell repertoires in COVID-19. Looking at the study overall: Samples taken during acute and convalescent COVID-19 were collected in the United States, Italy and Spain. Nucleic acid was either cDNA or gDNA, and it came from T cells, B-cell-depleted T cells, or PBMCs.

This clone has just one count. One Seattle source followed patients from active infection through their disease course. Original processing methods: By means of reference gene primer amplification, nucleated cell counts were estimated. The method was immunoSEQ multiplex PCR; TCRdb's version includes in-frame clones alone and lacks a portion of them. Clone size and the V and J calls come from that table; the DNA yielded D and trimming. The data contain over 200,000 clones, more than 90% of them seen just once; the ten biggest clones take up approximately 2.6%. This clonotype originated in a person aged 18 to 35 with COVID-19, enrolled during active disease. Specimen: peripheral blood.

The CDR3 loop is CASSHDRAYGYTF. The CDR3 DNA follows: TGTGCCAGCAGCCATGACAGGGCCTATGGCTACACCTTC. This chain connects TRBV28 to TRBJ1-2; 7 bases align to TRBD1. The junction had 5 bases not matched to a gene; V was cut back by 6 bases and J by 4 bases. Germline CDR1 MDHEN, CDR2 SYDVKM. This CDR3 is 13 amino acids long.